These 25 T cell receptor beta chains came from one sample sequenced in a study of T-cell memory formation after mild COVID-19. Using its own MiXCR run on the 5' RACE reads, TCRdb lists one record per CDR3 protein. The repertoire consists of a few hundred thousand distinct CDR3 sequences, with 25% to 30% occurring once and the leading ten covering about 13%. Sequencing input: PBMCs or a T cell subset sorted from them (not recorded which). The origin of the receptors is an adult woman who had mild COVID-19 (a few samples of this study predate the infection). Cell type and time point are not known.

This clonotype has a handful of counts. CDR3 in amino acids: CASSKCPWKGEDEQFF. Here the CDR3 DNA reads TGTGCCAGCAGCAAATGCCCCTGGAAGGGCGAAGATGAGCAGTTCTTC. The V call is TRBV21-1, the J call TRBJ2-1; TRBD1 is the table's D call, not checked against the DNA. TRBV21-1 is termed a pseudogene. This CDR3 has 16 amino acids.

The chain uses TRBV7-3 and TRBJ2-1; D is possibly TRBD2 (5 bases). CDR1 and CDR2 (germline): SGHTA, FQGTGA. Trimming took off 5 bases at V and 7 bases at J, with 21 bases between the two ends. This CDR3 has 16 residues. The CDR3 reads CASSLSPGPTGNEQFF. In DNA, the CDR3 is TGTGCCAGCAGCCTCAGCCCGGGCCCTACGGGAAATGAGCAGTTCTTC.

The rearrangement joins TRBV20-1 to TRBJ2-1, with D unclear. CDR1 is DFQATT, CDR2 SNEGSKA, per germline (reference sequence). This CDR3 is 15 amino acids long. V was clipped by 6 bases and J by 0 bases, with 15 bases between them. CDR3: CSASPLTPSYNEQFF. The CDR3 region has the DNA TGCAGTGCCTCACCTCTCACCCCCTCCTACAATGAGCAGTTCTTC.

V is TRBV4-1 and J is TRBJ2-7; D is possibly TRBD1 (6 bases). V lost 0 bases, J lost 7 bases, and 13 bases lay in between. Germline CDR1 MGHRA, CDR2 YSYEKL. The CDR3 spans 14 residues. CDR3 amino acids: CASSQDRGGNEQYF. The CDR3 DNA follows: TGCGCCAGCAGCCAAGATAGAGGGGGTAATGAGCAGTACTTC.

The CDR3 spells CASSFHPSQPQHF. The DNA of the CDR3 is TGTGCCAGCAGCTTCCACCCGTCTCAGCCCCAGCATTTT. The chain carries TRBV7-8 and TRBJ1-5; the D is unclear. Between the trimmed V and J ends, which lost 3 bases and 6 bases, there was a span of 9 bases. The CDR3 loop spans 13 amino acids. Germline CDR1 SGHVS, CDR2 FQNEAQ.

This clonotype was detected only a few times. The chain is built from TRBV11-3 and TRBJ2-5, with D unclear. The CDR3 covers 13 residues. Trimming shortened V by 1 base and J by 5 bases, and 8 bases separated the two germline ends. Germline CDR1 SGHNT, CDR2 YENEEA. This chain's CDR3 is CASSLGTPETQYF. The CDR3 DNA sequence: TGTGCCAGCAGCTTAGGCACCCCGGAGACCCAGTACTTC.

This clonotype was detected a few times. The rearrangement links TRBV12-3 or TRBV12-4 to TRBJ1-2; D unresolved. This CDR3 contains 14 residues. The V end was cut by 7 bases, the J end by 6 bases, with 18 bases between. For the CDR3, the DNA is TGTGCCAGCATCTTTGGGCCCGGCGGGGATGGCTACACCTTC. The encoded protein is CASIFGPGGDGYTF.

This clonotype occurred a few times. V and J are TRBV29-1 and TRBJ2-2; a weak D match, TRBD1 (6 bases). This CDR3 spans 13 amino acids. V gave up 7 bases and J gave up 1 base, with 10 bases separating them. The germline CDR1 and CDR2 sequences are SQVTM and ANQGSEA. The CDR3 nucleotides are TGCAGCGCGGTACAGGGGAACACCGGGGAGCTGTTTTTT. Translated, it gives CSAVQGNTGELFF.

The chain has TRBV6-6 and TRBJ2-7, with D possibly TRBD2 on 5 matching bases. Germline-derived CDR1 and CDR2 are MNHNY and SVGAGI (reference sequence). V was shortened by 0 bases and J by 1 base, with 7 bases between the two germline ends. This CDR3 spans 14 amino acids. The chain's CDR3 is CASSYSGESYEQYF. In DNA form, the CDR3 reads TGTGCCAGCAGTTACTCGGGAGAGTCCTACGAGCAGTACTTC.

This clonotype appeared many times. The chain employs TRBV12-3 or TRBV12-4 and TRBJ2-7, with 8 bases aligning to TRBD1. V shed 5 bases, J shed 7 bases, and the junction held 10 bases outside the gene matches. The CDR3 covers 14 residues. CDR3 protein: CASSRQGSQGEQYF. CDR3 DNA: TGTGCCAGCAGTAGACAGGGGTCCCAGGGGGAGCAGTACTTC.

The CDR3: CASSQDLGTEYGYTF. CDR3 sequence (DNA): TGTGCCAGCAGCCAAGATCTTGGGACAGAATATGGCTACACCTTC. The V and J genes are TRBV4-2 and TRBJ1-2; 7 bases line up with TRBD1. The V gene end was trimmed by 0 bases and the J gene end by 5 bases; junction bases not matched to a gene: 6. CDR1 and CDR2 from the germline V gene are LGHNA and YNFKEQ. The CDR3 contains 15 residues.

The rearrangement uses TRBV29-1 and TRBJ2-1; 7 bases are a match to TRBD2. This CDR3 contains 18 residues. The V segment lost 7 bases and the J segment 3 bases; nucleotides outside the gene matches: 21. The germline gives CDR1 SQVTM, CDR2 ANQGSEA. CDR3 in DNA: TGCAGCGCCGAACTAGCGAAGCCATACTCGCCGTACTACAATGAGCAGTTCTTC. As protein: CSAELAKPYSPYYNEQFF.

The CDR3 coding sequence is TGTGCCAGCAGCCAAGATGGGAGGGGGCAGTACTTC. Translation gives CASSQDGRGQYF. V gene TRBV3-1 combines with J gene TRBJ2-7, with 7 positions matching TRBD2. The CDR3 totals 12 residues. J was trimmed by 9 bases and V by 0 bases; bases with no gene match: 2. Germline V CDR1 and CDR2: LGHDT, YNNKEL (reference sequence).

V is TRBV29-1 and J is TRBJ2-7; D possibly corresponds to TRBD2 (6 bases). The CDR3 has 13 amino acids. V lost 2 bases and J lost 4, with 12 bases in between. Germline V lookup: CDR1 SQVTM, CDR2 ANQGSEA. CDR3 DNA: TGCAGCGTTGAATGGGTCGGGGGTTACGAGCAGTACTTC. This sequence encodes CSVEWVGGYEQYF.

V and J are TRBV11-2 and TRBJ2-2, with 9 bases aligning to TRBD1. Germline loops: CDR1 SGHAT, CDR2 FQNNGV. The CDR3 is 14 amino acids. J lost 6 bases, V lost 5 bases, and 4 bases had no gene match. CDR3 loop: CASSTRDRAGELFF. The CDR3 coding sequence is TGTGCCAGCAGCACCCGGGACAGGGCCGGGGAGCTGTTTTTT.

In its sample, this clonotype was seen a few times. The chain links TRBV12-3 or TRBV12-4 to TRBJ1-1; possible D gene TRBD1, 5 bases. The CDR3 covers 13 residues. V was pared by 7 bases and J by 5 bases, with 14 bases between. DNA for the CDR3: TGTGCCAGCACCTTCGGGGGTTGGACTGAAGCTTTCTTT. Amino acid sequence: CASTFGGWTEAFF.

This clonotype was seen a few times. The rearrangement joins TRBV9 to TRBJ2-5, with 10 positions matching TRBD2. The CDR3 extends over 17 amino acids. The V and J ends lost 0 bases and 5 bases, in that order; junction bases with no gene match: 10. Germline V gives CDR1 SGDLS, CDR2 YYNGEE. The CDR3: CASSVGAGGPSSETQYF. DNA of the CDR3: TGTGCCAGCAGCGTAGGAGCGGGAGGGCCCTCCAGTGAGACCCAGTACTTC.

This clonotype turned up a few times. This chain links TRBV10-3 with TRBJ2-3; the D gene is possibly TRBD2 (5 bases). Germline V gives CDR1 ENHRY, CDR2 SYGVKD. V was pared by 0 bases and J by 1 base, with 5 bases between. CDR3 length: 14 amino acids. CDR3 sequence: CAISESSGTDTQYF. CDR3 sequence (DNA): TGTGCCATCAGTGAGTCTAGCGGCACAGATACGCAGTATTTT.

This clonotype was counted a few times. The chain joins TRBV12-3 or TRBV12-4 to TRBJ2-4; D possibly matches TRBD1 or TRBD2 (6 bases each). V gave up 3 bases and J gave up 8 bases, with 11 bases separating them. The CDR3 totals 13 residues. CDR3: CASSLWGADIQYF. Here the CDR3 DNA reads TGTGCCAGCAGTTTGTGGGGGGCGGACATTCAGTACTTC.

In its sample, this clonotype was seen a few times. The CDR3 sequence: CASSPWDSQAYEQYF. The CDR3 bases are TGTGCCAGCAGCCCGTGGGACAGCCAAGCCTACGAGCAGTACTTC. This sequence joins TRBV11-3 and TRBJ2-7; 7 bases agree with TRBD1. The junction had 9 bases not matched to a gene; V was cut back by 5 bases and J by 2 bases. Germline V gene lookup returns CDR1 SGHNT and CDR2 YENEEA. The CDR3 extends over 15 amino acids.

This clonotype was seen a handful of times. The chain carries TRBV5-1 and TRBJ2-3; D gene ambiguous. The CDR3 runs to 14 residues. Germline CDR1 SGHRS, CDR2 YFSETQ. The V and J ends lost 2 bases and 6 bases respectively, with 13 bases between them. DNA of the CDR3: TGCGCCAGCAGCTTAGTTGGGCCACCCGATACGCAGTATTTT. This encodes CASSLVGPPDTQYF.

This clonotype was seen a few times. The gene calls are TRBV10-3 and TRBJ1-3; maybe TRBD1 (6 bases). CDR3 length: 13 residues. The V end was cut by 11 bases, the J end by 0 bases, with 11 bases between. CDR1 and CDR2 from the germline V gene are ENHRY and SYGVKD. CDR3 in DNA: TGTGCCTCCGGGGGGGCCTCTGGAAACACCATATATTTT. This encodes CASGGASGNTIYF.

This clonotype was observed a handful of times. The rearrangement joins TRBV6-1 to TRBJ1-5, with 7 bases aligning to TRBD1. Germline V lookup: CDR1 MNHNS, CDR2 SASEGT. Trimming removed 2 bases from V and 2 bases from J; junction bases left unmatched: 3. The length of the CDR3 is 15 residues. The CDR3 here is CASSEYRGGNQPQHF. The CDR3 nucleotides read TGTGCCAGCAGTGAATACAGGGGTGGCAATCAGCCCCAGCATTTT.

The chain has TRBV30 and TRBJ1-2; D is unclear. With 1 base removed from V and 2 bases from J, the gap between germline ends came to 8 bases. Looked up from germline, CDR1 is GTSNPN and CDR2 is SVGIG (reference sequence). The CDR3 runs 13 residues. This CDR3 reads CAWSEGGNYGYTF. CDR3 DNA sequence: TGTGCCTGGAGTGAGGGCGGAAACTATGGCTACACCTTC.

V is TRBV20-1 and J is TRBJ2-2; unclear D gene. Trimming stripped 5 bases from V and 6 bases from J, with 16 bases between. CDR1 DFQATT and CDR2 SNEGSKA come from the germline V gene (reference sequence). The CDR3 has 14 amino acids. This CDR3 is CSAPLATRPGELFF. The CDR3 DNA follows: TGCAGTGCTCCTCTCGCTACTCGTCCCGGGGAGCTGTTTTTT.